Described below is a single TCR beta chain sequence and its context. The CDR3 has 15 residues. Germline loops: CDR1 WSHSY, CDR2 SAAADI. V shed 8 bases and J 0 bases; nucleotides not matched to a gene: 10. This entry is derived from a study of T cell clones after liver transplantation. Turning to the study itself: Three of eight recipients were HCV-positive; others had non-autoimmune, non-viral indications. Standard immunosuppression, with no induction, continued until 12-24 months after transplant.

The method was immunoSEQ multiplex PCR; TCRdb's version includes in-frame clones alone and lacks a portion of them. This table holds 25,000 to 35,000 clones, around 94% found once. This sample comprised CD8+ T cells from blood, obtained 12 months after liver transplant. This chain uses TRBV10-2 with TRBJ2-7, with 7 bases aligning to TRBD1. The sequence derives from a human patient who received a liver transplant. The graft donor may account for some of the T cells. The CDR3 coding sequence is TGCGCCAGCCGTGGGTGGGGACAGAGCTCCTACGAGCAGTACTTC. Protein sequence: CASRGWGQSSYEQYF.